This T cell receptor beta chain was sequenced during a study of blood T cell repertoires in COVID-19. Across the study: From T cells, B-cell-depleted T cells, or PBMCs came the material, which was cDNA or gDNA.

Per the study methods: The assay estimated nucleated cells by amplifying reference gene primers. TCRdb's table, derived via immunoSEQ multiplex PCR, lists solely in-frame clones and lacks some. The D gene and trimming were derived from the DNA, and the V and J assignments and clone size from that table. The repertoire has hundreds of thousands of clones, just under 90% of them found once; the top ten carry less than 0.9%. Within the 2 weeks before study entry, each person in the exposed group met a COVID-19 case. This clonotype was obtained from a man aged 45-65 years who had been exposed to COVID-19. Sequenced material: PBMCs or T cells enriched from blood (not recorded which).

The CDR3 sequence is CASSKGLREGLTDTQYF. The CDR3 region has the DNA TGTGCCAGCAGCAAAGGGTTGCGGGAGGGCCTGACAGATACGCAGTATTTT. The chain employs TRBV21-1 and TRBJ2-3; TRBD2 reflects the table's D call only, with no check against the DNA. TRBV21-1 is shown as a pseudogene. The CDR3 is made up of 17 amino acids.